The clone carrying this T cell receptor beta chain turned up a few times. The data originate from a study of blood T cell repertoires in COVID-19. V lost 7 bases and J 6 bases, leaving 7 bases between the germline ends. The CDR3 has 12 amino acids. In germline, CDR1 is MNHEY, CDR2 SVGAGI. TCRdb's copy holds only in-frame clones and misses some; the assay was immunoSEQ multiplex PCR. This sample yields 130,000 or so clones, of which 86% are seen a single time; around 10% belongs to the top ten. The sequence was obtained from a woman aged 70-85 years with COVID-19, enrolled during active disease. The specimen sequenced was peripheral blood. The V gene is TRBV6-5, the J gene TRBJ1-6, with D uncertain. CDR3 in amino acids: CASKMANSPLHF. CDR3 nucleotides: TGTGCCAGCAAGATGGCTAATTCACCCCTCCACTTT.